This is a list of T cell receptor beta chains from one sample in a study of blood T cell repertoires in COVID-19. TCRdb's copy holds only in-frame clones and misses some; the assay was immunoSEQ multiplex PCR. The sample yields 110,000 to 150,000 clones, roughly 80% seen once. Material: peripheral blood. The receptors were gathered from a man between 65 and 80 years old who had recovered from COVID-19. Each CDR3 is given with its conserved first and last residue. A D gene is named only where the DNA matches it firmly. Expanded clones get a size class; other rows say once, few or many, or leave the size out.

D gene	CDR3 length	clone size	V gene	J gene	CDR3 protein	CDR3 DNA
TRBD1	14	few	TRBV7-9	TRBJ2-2	CASSLEGATGELFF	TGTGCCAGCAGCTTAGAGGGGGCCACCGGGGAGCTGTTTTTT
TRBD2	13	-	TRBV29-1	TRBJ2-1	CSVIAGARNEQFF	TGCAGCGTAATAGCGGGAGCCCGCAATGAGCAGTTCTTC
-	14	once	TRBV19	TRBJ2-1	CASTQASADNEQFF	TGTGCCAGCACCCAGGCTAGCGCTGACAATGAGCAGTTCTTC
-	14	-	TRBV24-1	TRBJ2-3	CATSESGGTDTQYF	TGTGCCACCAGTGAAAGCGGAGGGACAGATACGCAGTATTTT
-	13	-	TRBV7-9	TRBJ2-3	CASSPPGHSMQYF	TGTGCCAGCAGCCCTCCGGGACATAGTATGCAGTATTTT
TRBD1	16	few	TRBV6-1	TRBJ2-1	CASSGTGTGVGNEQFF	TGTGCCAGCAGTGGCACCGGGACAGGGGTTGGAAATGAGCAGTTCTTC
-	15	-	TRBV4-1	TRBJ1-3	CASSQDWDIGNTIYF	TGCGCCAGCAGCCAAGATTGGGACATCGGAAACACCATATATTTT
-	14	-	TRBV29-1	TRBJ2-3	CSVEGGQGTDTQYF	TGCAGCGTTGAAGGAGGGCAGGGCACAGATACGCAGTATTTT
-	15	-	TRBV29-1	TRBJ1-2	CSVENYREKDGGYTF	TGCAGCGTTGAGAACTACAGGGAGAAGGATGGAGGCTACACCTTC
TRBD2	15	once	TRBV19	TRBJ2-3	CASNLAGGATDTQYF	TGTGCCAGTAATCTAGCGGGAGGAGCTACAGATACGCAGTATTTT
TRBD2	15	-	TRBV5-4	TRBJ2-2	CASRPGLAGTGELFF	TGTGCCAGCAGACCGGGACTAGCGGGCACCGGGGAGCTGTTTTTT
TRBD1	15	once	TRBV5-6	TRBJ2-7	CASSGYRDRGGEQYF	TGTGCCAGCAGCGGGTACCGGGACAGGGGAGGCGAGCAGTACTTC
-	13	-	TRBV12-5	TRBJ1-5	CASGLVQGQPQHF	TGTGCTAGTGGTTTGGTACAGGGTCAGCCCCAGCATTTT
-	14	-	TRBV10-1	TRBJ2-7	CASSPGEAYYEQYF	TGCGCCAGCAGTCCCGGTGAAGCCTACTACGAGCAGTACTTC
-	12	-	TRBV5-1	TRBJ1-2	CASSYQGHGYTF	TGCGCCAGCAGCTACCAGGGCCATGGCTACACCTTC
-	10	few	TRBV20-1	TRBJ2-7	CSASGGEQYF	TGCAGTGCTAGCGGGGGCGAGCAGTACTTC
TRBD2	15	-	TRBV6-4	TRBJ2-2	CASSGTSGGFGELFF	TGTGCCAGCAGCGGGACTAGCGGAGGGTTCGGGGAGCTGTTTTTT
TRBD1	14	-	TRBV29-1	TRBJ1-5	CSVAGTGNNQPQHF	TGCAGCGTTGCCGGGACAGGGAACAATCAGCCCCAGCATTTT
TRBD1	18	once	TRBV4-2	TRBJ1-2	CASSQEPFRVGQDYGYTF	TGTGCCAGCAGCCAAGAGCCGTTTCGAGTGGGACAGGACTATGGCTACACCTTC
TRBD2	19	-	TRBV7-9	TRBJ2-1	CASSGGGVAGRASYNEQFF	TGTGCCAGCAGTGGAGGTGGAGTAGCGGGGCGGGCCTCCTACAATGAGCAGTTCTTC
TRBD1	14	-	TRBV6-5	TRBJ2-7	CASSPVPGGYEQYF	TGTGCCAGCAGTCCTGTTCCAGGGGGCTACGAGCAGTACTTC
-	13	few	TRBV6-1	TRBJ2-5	CASSEYRQETQYF	TGTGCCAGCAGTGAATACAGACAAGAGACCCAGTACTTC
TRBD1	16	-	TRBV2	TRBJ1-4	CAIGPATGLGNEKLFF	TGTGCCATTGGTCCAGCGACAGGGCTCGGTAATGAAAAACTGTTTTTT
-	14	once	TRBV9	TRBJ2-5	CASSPRTTQETQYF	TGTGCCAGCAGCCCCCGGACTACTCAAGAGACCCAGTACTTC
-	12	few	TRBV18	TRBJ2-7	CASSRGPYEQYF	TGTGCCAGCTCGCGGGGTCCCTACGAGCAGTACTTC
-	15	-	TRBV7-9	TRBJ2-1	CASSFQGTLYNEQFF	TGTGCCAGCAGCTTCCAGGGAACTCTTTACAATGAGCAGTTCTTC
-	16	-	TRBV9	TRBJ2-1	CASSVALGGKYNEQFF	TGTGCCAGCAGCGTAGCTTTGGGCGGGAAATACAATGAGCAGTTCTTC
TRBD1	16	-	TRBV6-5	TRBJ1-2	CASSYSIRQGGRGYTF	TGTGCCAGCAGTTACTCGATTCGACAGGGAGGTAGGGGCTACACCTTC
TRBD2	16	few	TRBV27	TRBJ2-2	CASSTLAGDSTGELFF	TGTGCCAGCAGTACACTAGCGGGAGATAGCACCGGGGAGCTGTTTTTT
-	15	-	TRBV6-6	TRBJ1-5	CASRKDSYSNQPQHF	TGTGCCAGCAGGAAGGACAGTTATAGCAATCAGCCCCAGCATTTT
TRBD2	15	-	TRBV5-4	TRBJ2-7	CASSLAGGWYYEQYF	TGTGCCAGCAGCTTGGCGGGAGGCTGGTACTACGAGCAGTACTTC
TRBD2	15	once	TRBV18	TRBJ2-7	CASSPGSGRAYEQYF	TGTGCCAGCTCACCCGGTAGCGGGAGGGCCTACGAGCAGTACTTC
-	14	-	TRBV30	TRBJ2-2	CAWSVQGGTGELFF	TGTGCCTGGAGTGTACAAGGGGGAACCGGGGAGCTGTTTTTT
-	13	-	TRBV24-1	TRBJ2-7	CATSDPDGLEQYF	TGTGCCACCAGTGATCCGGACGGACTCGAGCAGTACTTC
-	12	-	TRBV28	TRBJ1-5	CASSLGGPAQHF	TGTGCCAGCAGTTTAGGAGGCCCAGCCCAGCATTTT
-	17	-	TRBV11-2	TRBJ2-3	CASSSSSGQSSTDTQYF	TGTGCCAGCAGCTCTTCCTCTGGACAGTCTAGCACAGATACGCAGTATTTT
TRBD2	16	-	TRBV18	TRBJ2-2	CASSPLASGNTGELFF	TGTGCCAGCTCACCACTGGCTAGCGGGAACACCGGGGAGCTGTTTTTT
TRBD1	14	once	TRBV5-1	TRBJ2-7	CASRSGTGLYEQYF	TGCGCCAGCAGATCGGGGACAGGACTCTACGAGCAGTACTTC
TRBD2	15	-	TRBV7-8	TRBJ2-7	CASSPWTSGSYEQYF	TGTGCCAGCAGCCCTTGGACTAGCGGGTCCTACGAGCAGTACTTC
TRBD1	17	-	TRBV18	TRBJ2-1	CASSPGTGQGARNEQFF	TGTGCCAGCTCACCAGGGACCGGACAGGGGGCCCGGAATGAGCAGTTCTTC
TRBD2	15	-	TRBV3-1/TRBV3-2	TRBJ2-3	CASSQGLADTDTQYF	TGTGCCAGCAGCCAGGGACTAGCGGACACAGATACGCAGTATTTT
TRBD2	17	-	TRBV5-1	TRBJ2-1	CASSPQTSGAIYNEQFF	TGCGCCAGCAGCCCACAGACTAGCGGGGCGATCTACAATGAGCAGTTCTTC
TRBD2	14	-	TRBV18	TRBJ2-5	CASSRGLAGETQYF	TGTGCCAGCTCACGCGGACTAGCGGGAGAGACCCAGTACTTC
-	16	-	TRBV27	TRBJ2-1	CASKSLVRGSYNEQFF	TGTGCCAGCAAATCCCTAGTGCGGGGCTCCTACAATGAGCAGTTCTTC
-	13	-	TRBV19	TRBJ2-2	CASSILNTGELFF	TGTGCCAGTAGTATACTTAACACCGGGGAGCTGTTTTTT
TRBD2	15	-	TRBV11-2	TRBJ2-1	CASSRTSGSYNEQFF	TGTGCCAGCAGTAGGACTAGCGGGAGTTACAATGAGCAGTTCTTC